The 6 T cell receptor beta chains presented below share a single source sample, sequenced in a study of T-cell reconstitution after alpha-beta-depleted transplantation in children (dated by TCRdb to the mid-2010s). Receptor amplification or capture employed PCR. Sequencing was performed on an Illumina HiSeq 2500. TCR libraries were prepared with molecular barcoding, using unique molecular identifiers to normalize TCRbeta repertoire quantification. TCRdb itself trimmed the public reads at Q25 with fastp, ran MiXCR and retained productive beta chains. CDR3 protein sequences are deduplicated, and each keeps its most common genes and DNA. This sample lists about 370,000 distinct CDR3 sequences; 20% were detected once. The ten most abundant clones make up 3.5% to 4% of the sample. The material was PBMCs from the stem cell graft donor, obtained from the stem cell graft. The source of these receptors is a human donor who donated a stem cell graft to a child with acute myeloid leukemia.

This rearrangement joins TRBV12-3 or TRBV12-4 to TRBJ2-7; 10 bases line up with TRBD2. The CDR3 spans 16 residues. V gave up 9 bases and J gave up 2 bases; unmatched junction bases: 13. The CDR3 loop reads CASTAPSGSAAYEQYF. CDR3 bases: TGTGCCAGTACAGCTCCTAGCGGGAGTGCCGCCTACGAGCAGTACTTC.

The rearrangement uses TRBV29-1 and TRBJ1-1; D is possibly TRBD1 (5 bases). Per the germline V gene, CDR1 is SQVTM and CDR2 is ANQGSEA. The CDR3 spans 13 residues. Between the trimmed V and J ends, which lost 3 bases and 4 bases, there was a span of 12 bases. Written as DNA, the CDR3 is TGCAGCGTTGACTCTAGGGGAGGCACTGAAGCTTTCTTT. Protein sequence: CSVDSRGGTEAFF.

The sample holds a few counts of this clonotype. This chain uses TRBV2 with TRBJ2-7; no clear D gene. With 4 bases removed from V and 3 bases from J, the gap between germline ends came to 10 bases. This CDR3 has 13 residues. Germline CDR1 reads SNHLY; CDR2 reads FYNNEI. The chain's CDR3 is CASSVPDHYEQYF. The CDR3 DNA sequence: TGTGCCAGCAGTGTTCCCGATCACTACGAGCAGTACTTC.

This chain's CDR3 is CASSQWGNNEQFF. CDR3 in DNA: TGCGCCAGCAGCCAATGGGGAAACAATGAGCAGTTCTTC. The chain uses TRBV5-1 and TRBJ2-1; D is uncertain. The CDR3 is 13 residues long. V lost 4 bases, J lost 5 bases, and 10 bases lay in between. Germline lookup yields CDR1 SGHRS and CDR2 YFSETQ.

V usage is TRBV6-2 or TRBV6-3 and J usage is TRBJ2-7, with 9 bases fitting TRBD2. The CDR3 loop spans 16 amino acids. V shed 2 bases and J 0 bases; nucleotides not matched to a gene: 5. Germline V gene sequence: CDR1 MNHEY, CDR2 SVGEGT. The CDR3 nucleotides are TGTGCCAGCAGTTACGGTGGCGGGAGGGCCTCCTACGAGCAGTACTTC. Translating gives CASSYGGGRASYEQYF.

This clonotype has at least ten counts. The chain employs TRBV6-5 and TRBJ1-1; D is unclear. CDR1 MNHEY and CDR2 SVGAGI come from the germline V gene. There are 13 residues in the CDR3. V lost 7 bases, J lost 2 bases, and 11 bases lay in between. Written as DNA, the CDR3 is TGTGCCAGCATCAAAGAGGTAAACACTGAAGCTTTCTTT. Amino acid sequence: CASIKEVNTEAFF.